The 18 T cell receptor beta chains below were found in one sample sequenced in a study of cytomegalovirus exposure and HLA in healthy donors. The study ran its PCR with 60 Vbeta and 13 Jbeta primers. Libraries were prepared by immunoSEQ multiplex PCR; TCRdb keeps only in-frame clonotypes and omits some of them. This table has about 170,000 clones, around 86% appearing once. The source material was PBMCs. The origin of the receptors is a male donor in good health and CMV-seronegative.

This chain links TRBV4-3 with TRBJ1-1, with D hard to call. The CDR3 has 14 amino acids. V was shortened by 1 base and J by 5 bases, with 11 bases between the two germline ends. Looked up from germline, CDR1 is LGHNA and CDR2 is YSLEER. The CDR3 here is CASSQVFPGTEAFF. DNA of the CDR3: TGCGCCAGCAGCCAAGTCTTCCCGGGGACTGAAGCTTTCTTT.

For the CDR3, the DNA is TGTGCCAGCAGCCTAGGACTAGCGTACGAGCAGTACTTC. The encoded protein is CASSLGLAYEQYF. This rearrangement joins TRBV6-1 to TRBJ2-7; 9 nucleotides agree with TRBD2. Trimming cost V 6 bases and J 4 bases; bases outside gene matches: 4. Germline assignment: CDR1 MNHNS and CDR2 SASEGT. The CDR3 consists of 13 residues.

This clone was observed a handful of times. CDR3 loop: CASSSYRIGTNEKLFF. The CDR3 DNA reads as TGTGCCAGCAGTTCCTACAGAATCGGTACTAATGAAAAACTGTTTTTT. The rearrangement links TRBV6-5 to TRBJ1-4; no definite D call. The germline CDR1 and CDR2 sequences are MNHEY and SVGAGI. The CDR3 runs to 16 residues. The V and J ends lost 4 bases and 2 bases respectively, with 14 bases between them.

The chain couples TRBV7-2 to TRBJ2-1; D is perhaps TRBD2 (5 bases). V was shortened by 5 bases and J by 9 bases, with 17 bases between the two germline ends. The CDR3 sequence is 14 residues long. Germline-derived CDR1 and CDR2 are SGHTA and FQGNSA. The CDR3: CASSPRPREGEQFF. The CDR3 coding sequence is TGTGCCAGCAGCCCTCGACCCAGAGAGGGTGAGCAGTTCTTC.

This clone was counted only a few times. Here the CDR3 DNA reads TGTGCCAGCCGGGGGGTATACGGAAACACCATATATTTT. It codes for CASRGVYGNTIYF. The genes are TRBV6-1 and TRBJ1-3; maybe TRBD1 (5 bases). Germline CDR1 and CDR2: MNHNS and SASEGT. The length of the CDR3 is 13 residues. Trimming stripped 8 bases from V and 4 bases from J, with 12 bases between.

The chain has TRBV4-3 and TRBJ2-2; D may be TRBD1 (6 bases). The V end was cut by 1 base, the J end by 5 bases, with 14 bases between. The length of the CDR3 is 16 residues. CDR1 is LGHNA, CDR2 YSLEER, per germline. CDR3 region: CASSQAVYDRTGELFF. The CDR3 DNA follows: TGCGCCAGCAGCCAAGCGGTTTACGACAGGACCGGGGAGCTGTTTTTT.

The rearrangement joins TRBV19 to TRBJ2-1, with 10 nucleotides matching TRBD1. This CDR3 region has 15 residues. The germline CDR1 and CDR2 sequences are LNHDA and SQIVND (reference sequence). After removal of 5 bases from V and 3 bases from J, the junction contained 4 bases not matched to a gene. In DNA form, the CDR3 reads TGTGCCAGTAGTCCCGGGACAGGGGACTACAATGAGCAGTTCTTC. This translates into CASSPGTGDYNEQFF. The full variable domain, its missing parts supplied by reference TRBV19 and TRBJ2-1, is DGGITQSPKYLFRKEGQNVTLSCEQNLNHDAMYWYRQDPGQGLRLIYYSQIVNDFQKGDIAEGYSVSREKKESFPLTVTSAQKNPTAFYLCASSPGTGDYNEQFFGPGTRLTVL.

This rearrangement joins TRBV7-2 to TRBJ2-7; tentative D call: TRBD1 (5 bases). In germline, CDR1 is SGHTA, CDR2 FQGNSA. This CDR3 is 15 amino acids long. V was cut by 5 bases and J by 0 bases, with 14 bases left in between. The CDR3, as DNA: TGTGCCAGCAGCCAAACAGGATCGCCCTCCTACGAGCAGTACTTC. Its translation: CASSQTGSPSYEQYF.

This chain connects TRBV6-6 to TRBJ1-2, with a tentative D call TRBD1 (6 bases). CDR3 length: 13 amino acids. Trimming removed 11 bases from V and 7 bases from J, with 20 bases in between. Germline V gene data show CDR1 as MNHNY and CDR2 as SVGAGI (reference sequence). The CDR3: CACRPPGAGGYTF. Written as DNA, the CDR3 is TGTGCCTGCCGGCCCCCAGGGGCGGGTGGCTACACCTTC.

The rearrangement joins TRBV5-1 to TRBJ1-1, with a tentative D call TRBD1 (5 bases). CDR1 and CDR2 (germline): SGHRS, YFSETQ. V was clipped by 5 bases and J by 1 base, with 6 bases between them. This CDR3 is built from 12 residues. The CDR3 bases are TGCGCCAGCAGGCAGGGGAACACTGAAGCTTTCTTT. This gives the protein CASRQGNTEAFF.

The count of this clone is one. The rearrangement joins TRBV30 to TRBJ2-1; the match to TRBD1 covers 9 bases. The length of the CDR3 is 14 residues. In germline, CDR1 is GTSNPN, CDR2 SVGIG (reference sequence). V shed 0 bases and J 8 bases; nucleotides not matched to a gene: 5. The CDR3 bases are TGTGCCTGGAGTGTGACAGGGGGGAGACATGAGCAGTTCTTC. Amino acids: CAWSVTGGRHEQFF. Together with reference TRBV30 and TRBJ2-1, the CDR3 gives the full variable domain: SQTIHQWPATLVQPVGSPLSLECTVEGTSNPNLYWYRQAAGRGLQLLFYSVGIGQISSEVPQNLSASRPQDRQFILSSKKLLLSDSGFYLCAWSVTGGRHEQFFGPGTRLTVL.

The CDR3 protein is CASSPVSGNTIYF. CDR3 nucleotides: TGTGCCAGCAGCCCGGTCTCAGGAAACACCATATATTTT. This chain uses TRBV9 with TRBJ1-3; no clear D. Germline loops: CDR1 SGDLS, CDR2 YYNGEE. The CDR3 sequence is 13 residues long. V lost 4 bases and J 4 bases, leaving 9 bases between the germline ends.

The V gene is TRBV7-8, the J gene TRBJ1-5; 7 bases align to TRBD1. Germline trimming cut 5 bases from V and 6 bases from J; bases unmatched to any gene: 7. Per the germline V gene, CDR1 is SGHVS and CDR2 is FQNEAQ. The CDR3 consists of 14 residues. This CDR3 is CASSPRGPPQPQHF. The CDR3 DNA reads TGTGCCAGCAGCCCTAGGGGGCCCCCTCAGCCCCAGCATTTT.

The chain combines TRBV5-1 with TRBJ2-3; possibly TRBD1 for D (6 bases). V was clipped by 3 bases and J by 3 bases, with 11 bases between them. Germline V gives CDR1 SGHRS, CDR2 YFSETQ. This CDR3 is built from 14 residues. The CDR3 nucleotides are TGCGCCAGCAGCTGGGGGCCGGCGACAGATACGCAGTATTTT. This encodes CASSWGPATDTQYF.

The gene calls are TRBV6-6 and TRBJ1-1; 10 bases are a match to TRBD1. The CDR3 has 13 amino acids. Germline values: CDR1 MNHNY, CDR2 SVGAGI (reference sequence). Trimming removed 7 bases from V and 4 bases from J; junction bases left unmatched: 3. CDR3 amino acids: CASIRDRGTEAFF. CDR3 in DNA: TGTGCCAGCATTAGGGACAGGGGCACTGAAGCTTTCTTT.

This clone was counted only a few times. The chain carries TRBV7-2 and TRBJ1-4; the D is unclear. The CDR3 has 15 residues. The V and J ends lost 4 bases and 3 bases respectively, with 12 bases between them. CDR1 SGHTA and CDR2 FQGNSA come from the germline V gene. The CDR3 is CASSSITGSNEKLFF. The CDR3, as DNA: TGTGCCAGCAGCTCCATCACGGGTTCTAATGAAAAACTGTTTTTT.

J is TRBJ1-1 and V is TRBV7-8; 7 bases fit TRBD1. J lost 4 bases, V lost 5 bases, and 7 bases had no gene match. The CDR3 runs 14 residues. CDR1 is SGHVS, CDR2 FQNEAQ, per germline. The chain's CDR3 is CASSVAGGFTEAFF. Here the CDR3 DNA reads TGTGCCAGCAGCGTGGCAGGGGGTTTCACTGAAGCTTTCTTT. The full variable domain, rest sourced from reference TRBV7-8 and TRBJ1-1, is GAGVSQSPRYKVAKRGQDVALRCDPISGHVSLFWYQQALGQGPEFLTYFQNEAQLDKSGLPSDRFFAERPEGSVSTLKIQRTQQEDSAVYLCASSVAGGFTEAFFGQGTRLTVV.

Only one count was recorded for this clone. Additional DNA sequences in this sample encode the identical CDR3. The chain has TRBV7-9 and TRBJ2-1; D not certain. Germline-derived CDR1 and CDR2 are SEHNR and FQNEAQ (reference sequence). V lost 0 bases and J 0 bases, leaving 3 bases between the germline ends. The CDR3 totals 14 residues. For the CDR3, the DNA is TGTGCCAGCAGCTTAGCCGGCTCCTACAATGAGCAGTTCTTC. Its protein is CASSLAGSYNEQFF.